The 12 T cell receptor beta chains given below trace back to one sample, sequenced in a study of blood T cells in healthy people across ages. Together with a sample-barcoded 5' primer, a J-beta primer mix was included in a second PCR lasting about 6 to 11 cycles. TCRdb passed the 5' RACE reads through MiXCR, listing each CDR3 protein once. The sample lists about a million distinct CDR3 sequences, roughly 48% seen once, with roughly an eighth in the top ten. Input material: blood. The receptors shown here come from a young man in good health.

CDR3: CSVDPGADNEQYF. The CDR3 DNA sequence: TGCAGCGTTGACCCTGGGGCAGACAATGAGCAGTACTTC. This rearrangement joins TRBV29-1 to TRBJ2-1; TRBD1 is a possible D gene (5 bases). The J call is uncertain, as TRBJ2-7 better fits the DNA end. The CDR3 extends over 13 amino acids. In germline, CDR1 is SQVTM, CDR2 ANQGSEA.

CDR3 nucleotides: TGCGCCAGCAGCCAGTGGGACGGCTACGAGCAGTACTTC. This gives the protein CASSQWDGYEQYF. V gene TRBV4-1 combines with J gene TRBJ2-7, with D perhaps matching TRBD1 or TRBD2 (5 bases each). Germline V gives CDR1 MGHRA, CDR2 YSYEKL. CDR3 length equals 13 residues. Between the trimmed V and J ends, which lost 3 bases and 3 bases, there was a span of 9 bases.

The genes are TRBV20-1 and TRBJ2-3, with 9 bases fitting TRBD2. Germline V gene data show CDR1 as DFQATT and CDR2 as SNEGSKA (reference sequence). The CDR3 sequence is 16 residues long. The J segment lost 0 bases and the V segment lost 4 bases, leaving 8 bases of the junction unmatched. CDR3 coding DNA: TGCAGTGCTAACCGCCCTAGCGGGGACAGCACAGATACGCAGTATTTT. This codes for CSANRPSGDSTDTQYF.

Comments on this clonotype: An end of the junction differs from the germline gene, which may be a read error. The chain couples TRBV6-5 to TRBJ2-7; D remains ambiguous. Looked up from germline, CDR1 is MNHEY and CDR2 is SVGAGI. This CDR3 spans 14 amino acids. CDR3 in DNA: TGTGTCAGCAGTTACCGCCCGGAGTCCTACGAGCAGTACTTC. Residues: CVSSYRPESYEQYF.

This clonotype was counted only a few times. The gene calls are TRBV4-3 and TRBJ2-5; 11 bases are shared with TRBD2. Germline CDR1 and CDR2: LGHNA and YSLEER. The length of the CDR3 is 15 residues. V gave up 4 bases and J gave up 4 bases; unmatched junction bases: 5. The CDR3 here is CASSRISGGAETQYF. As DNA, the CDR3 is TGCGCCAGCAGCCGAATTAGCGGGGGGGCAGAGACCCAGTACTTC.

This clonotype was seen more than once but under ten times. The chain combines TRBV27 with TRBJ2-1; no reliable D call. V was cut by 5 bases and J by 4 bases, with 9 bases left in between. Germline values: CDR1 MNHEY, CDR2 SMNVEV (reference sequence). The CDR3 has 13 amino acids. The CDR3 DNA reads TGTGCCAGCAGTATCACAGAATACAATGAGCAGTTCTTC. Translated: CASSITEYNEQFF.

V usage is TRBV7-9 and J usage is TRBJ2-1; the match to TRBD1 covers 7 bases. CDR1 and CDR2 from the germline V gene are SEHNR and FQNEAQ (reference sequence). The CDR3 extends over 15 amino acids. J gave up 5 bases and V 4 bases, and 8 bases lay outside the gene matches. Here the CDR3 DNA reads TGTGCCAGCAGCTCGATCCGGGACAGAAACAATGAGCAGTTCTTC. Protein product: CASSSIRDRNNEQFF.

To note about this clonotype: One end of the junction does not line up with germline, which may come from a read error. The V gene is TRBV7-9, the J gene TRBJ2-7; possibly TRBD2 for D (6 bases). Germline V lookup: CDR1 SEHNR, CDR2 FQNEAQ (reference sequence). CDR3 length: 15 residues. The CDR3 DNA follows: TGCGCCAGCAGCGAAGCCCTGCGGGAAACCTACGAGCAGTACTTC. It translates to CASSEALRETYEQYF. The complete variable domain, with remaining parts taken from reference TRBV7-9 and TRBJ2-7, reads DTGVSQNPRHKITKRGQNVTFRCDPISEHNRLYWYRQTLGQGPEFLTYFQNEAQLEKSRLLSDRFSAERPKGSFSTLEIQRTEQGDSAMYLCASSEALRETYEQYFGPGTRLTVT.

The rearrangement joins TRBV5-1 to TRBJ2-1; TRBD1 matches at 8 bases. The CDR3 runs to 16 residues. V lost 0 bases to trimming and J lost 2 bases; unmatched junction nucleotides: 4. Germline lookup yields CDR1 SGHRS and CDR2 YFSETQ. The CDR3 DNA is TGCGCCAGCAGCTTGGGGGACAGGTCAACCTACAATGAGCAGTTCTTC. This gives the protein CASSLGDRSTYNEQFF.

The V gene is TRBV6-5, the J gene TRBJ2-1; 11 bases line up with TRBD2. Germline V gene data show CDR1 as MNHEY and CDR2 as SVGAGI. The CDR3 runs to 15 residues. V was pared by 3 bases and J by 8 bases, with 6 bases of the junction left unmatched. The CDR3 nucleotides are TGTGCCAGCAGTTATAGCGGGGGGGCCGGGCATGAGCAGTTCTTC. Amino acids: CASSYSGGAGHEQFF.

The table lists this clonotype with a few counts. This could be a read error, since a much larger clone is one nucleotide away. The genes are TRBV20-1 and TRBJ2-7, with 11 positions matching TRBD2. This CDR3 region has 14 residues. Per the germline V gene, CDR1 is DFQATT and CDR2 is SNEGSKA (reference sequence). Trimming at V came to 4 bases and at J to 7 bases, leaving 9 bases not matched to a gene. CDR3 amino acids: CSATSGGSYNEQYF. As DNA, the CDR3 is TGCAGTGCTACTAGCGGGGGGTCATACAATGAGCAGTACTTC.

This clonotype has a count of ten or more. The V call is TRBV5-1, the J call TRBJ2-7; 9 bases map to TRBD1. Trimming cost V 4 bases and J 2 bases; bases outside gene matches: 7. The V gene's germline CDR1 is SGHRS and CDR2 YFSETQ. The CDR3 totals 15 residues. CDR3 sequence reads: CASSRGGQGTYEQYF. The CDR3 nucleotides are TGCGCCAGCAGCCGAGGGGGACAGGGAACCTACGAGCAGTACTTC.